Presented here are 16 T cell receptor beta chains from one specimen sequenced in a study of OX40 agonist ivuxolimab in advanced cancers. Generated by immunoSEQ multiplex PCR, the TCRdb table keeps only in-frame clones and is missing some. The sample lists about 77,000 clones; 65% to 90% were seen once. Source: CD4+ or CD8+ T cells sorted from blood, taken in a trial of the OX40 agonist ivuxolimab. The source is an adult with an advanced solid tumor such as melanoma, head and neck, liver or kidney cancer.

V usage is TRBV5-5 and J usage is TRBJ2-5, with TRBD2 matching over 11 bases. The CDR3 has 16 residues. Germline CDR1 and CDR2: SGHKS and YYEKEE (reference sequence). The V and J ends lost 4 bases and 6 bases, in that order; junction bases with no gene match: 11. The CDR3 nucleotides read TGTGCCAGCAGCGTTAGTAGCGGGGGGGTCTGGCAGACCCAGTACTTC. It encodes CASSVSSGGVWQTQYF. Combining the CDR3 with reference TRBV5-5 and TRBJ2-5 gives the whole variable domain DAGVTQSPTHLIKTRGQQVTLRCSPISGHKSVSWYQQVLGQGPQFIFQYYEKEERGRGNFPDRFSARQFPNYSSELNVNALLLGDSALYLCASSVSSGGVWQTQYFGPGTRLLVL.

A remark on this clone: Its ends do not fully match the called genes, so a read error is possible. This chain links TRBV7-7 with TRBJ2-2, with 9 bases fitting TRBD1. Germline CDR1 is SSHAT and CDR2 is FNYEAQ (reference sequence). The CDR3 sequence is 15 residues long. CDR3 DNA: TGTGCTAGCAGTAGGACAGGGGCTCACACCGGGGAGCTGTTTTTT. Residues: CASSRTGAHTGELFF.

The chain combines TRBV4-1 with TRBJ2-1, with TRBD1 matching over 7 bases. Per germline, CDR1 MGHRA and CDR2 YSYEKL. Trimming cost V 4 bases and J 8 bases; bases outside gene matches: 8. The CDR3 spans 14 residues. This CDR3 reads CASSRHTGADEQFF. The CDR3 region has the DNA TGCGCCAGCAGCCGCCATACAGGGGCGGATGAGCAGTTCTTC.

This clone was recorded a few times. This chain joins TRBV2 and TRBJ1-1; no reliable D call. CDR1 is SNHLY and CDR2 is FYNNEI in the germline V gene. The CDR3 totals 13 residues. V was clipped by 3 bases and J by 1 base, with 6 bases between them. CDR3 region: CASSELENTEAFF. The CDR3 DNA reads TGTGCCAGCAGTGAGTTGGAGAACACTGAAGCTTTCTTT.

CDR3 bases: TGTGCCAGCAGCCCCGAGGGAGTAGGGCAAGAGACCCAGTACTTC. Amino acid sequence: CASSPEGVGQETQYF. V gene TRBV28 combines with J gene TRBJ2-5; tentatively, D is TRBD2 (5 bases). Trimming left V 6 bases short and J 2 bases short, with 16 bases between. The CDR3 is 15 residues long. CDR1 and CDR2 (germline): MDHEN, SYDVKM.

The rearrangement uses TRBV6-4 and TRBJ2-3, with 7 bases that match TRBD2. The germline CDR1 and CDR2 sequences are MRHNA and SNTAGT. The CDR3 has 13 residues. V lost 5 bases and J lost 5; bases outside the gene matches: 4. Here the CDR3 DNA reads TGTGCCAGCAGTTCCCAGCGGGGAGATACGCAGTATTTT. Translated: CASSSQRGDTQYF.

This chain joins TRBV5-1 and TRBJ2-2, with 7 bases aligning to TRBD1. Trimming removed 0 bases from V and 6 bases from J; junction bases left unmatched: 2. Germline V gene sequence: CDR1 SGHRS, CDR2 YFSETQ. The CDR3 sequence is 14 residues long. CDR3 sequence: CASSLDRGAGELFF. DNA for the CDR3: TGCGCCAGCAGCTTGGACAGGGGTGCCGGGGAGCTGTTTTTT.

This chain connects TRBV6-1 to TRBJ1-6; 8 bases agree with TRBD1. The CDR3 has 16 residues. The V gene's germline CDR1 is MNHNS and CDR2 SASEGT. V lost 2 bases to trimming and J lost 9 bases; unmatched junction nucleotides: 9. CDR3: CASSELIDRGGSPLHF. The CDR3 DNA follows: TGTGCCAGCAGTGAATTGATTGACAGGGGAGGTTCACCCCTCCACTTT.

The CDR3, as DNA: TGTGCCAGCAGCTTAGGGGCCGGGGTGGACATTCAGTACTTC. Translation: CASSLGAGVDIQYF. The chain is built from TRBV7-2 and TRBJ2-4; TRBD2 is a possible D gene (5 bases). The CDR3 covers 14 residues. CDR1 is SGHTA, CDR2 FQGNSA, per germline. V shed 1 base and J shed 8 bases, with 12 bases lying between them.

The rearrangement links TRBV5-4 to TRBJ1-1; TRBD1 aligns across 7 bases. Trimming took 3 bases from V and 1 from J; bases not matched to a gene: 0. CDR3 length: 13 residues. Germline-derived CDR1 and CDR2 are SGHNT and YYREEE (reference sequence). DNA for the CDR3: TGTGCCAGCAGCTGGGACAGGAACACTGAAGCTTTCTTT. Translation gives CASSWDRNTEAFF.

The chain employs TRBV7-6 and TRBJ2-2, with D unclear. Germline CDR1 reads SGHVS; CDR2 reads FNYEAQ. The CDR3 contains 13 residues. V lost 5 bases to trimming and J lost 2 bases, with 6 bases between them. The CDR3 DNA is TGTGCCAGCAGCACTACAAACACCGGGGAGCTGTTTTTT. Protein sequence: CASSTTNTGELFF.

The rearrangement joins TRBV10-2 to TRBJ2-1; no firm D call. Germline V gives CDR1 WSHSY, CDR2 SAAADI. V was trimmed by 6 bases and J by 2 bases, leaving 8 bases between them. This CDR3 has 13 amino acids. Written as DNA, the CDR3 is TGCGCCAGCAGCGATACGGCCTACAATGAGCAGTTCTTC. It is translated as CASSDTAYNEQFF.

The gene calls are TRBV5-6 and TRBJ1-3, with no clear D. Trimming cost V 5 bases and J 4 bases, with 13 bases left between them. The CDR3 runs to 14 residues. CDR1 and CDR2 from the germline V gene are SGHDT and YYEEEE. In DNA form, the CDR3 reads TGTGCCAGCAGTCAACTGGGGTCCGGAAACACCATATATTTT. The encoded protein is CASSQLGSGNTIYF.

The J gene is TRBJ1-2, the V gene TRBV21-1; TRBD1, as called in the table, went unchecked against the DNA. TRBV21-1 is described as a pseudogene. The CDR3 contains 17 residues. For the CDR3, the DNA is TGTGCCAGCAGCGACATGAACAGGGTAGTAACTAACTATGGCTACACCTTC. It translates to CASSDMNRVVTNYGYTF.

The V gene is TRBV30, the J gene TRBJ1-2; 7 positions agree with TRBD1. J gave up 0 bases and V 5 bases, and 6 bases lay outside the gene matches. Germline lookup yields CDR1 GTSNPN and CDR2 SVGIG (reference sequence). CDR3 length: 14 amino acids. The CDR3: CAWRGTVANYGYTF. Here the CDR3 DNA reads TGTGCCTGGCGCGGGACAGTAGCTAACTATGGCTACACCTTC.

The V call is TRBV18, the J call TRBJ1-2; the D is unclear. The CDR3 contains 16 residues. Germline CDR1 and CDR2: KGHSH and LQKENI. Trimming stripped 0 bases from V and 4 bases from J, with 15 bases between. The CDR3 protein is CASSPPSSGSFYGYTF. The DNA for the CDR3 is TGTGCCAGCTCACCACCGTCGTCAGGCTCTTTCTATGGCTACACCTTC.